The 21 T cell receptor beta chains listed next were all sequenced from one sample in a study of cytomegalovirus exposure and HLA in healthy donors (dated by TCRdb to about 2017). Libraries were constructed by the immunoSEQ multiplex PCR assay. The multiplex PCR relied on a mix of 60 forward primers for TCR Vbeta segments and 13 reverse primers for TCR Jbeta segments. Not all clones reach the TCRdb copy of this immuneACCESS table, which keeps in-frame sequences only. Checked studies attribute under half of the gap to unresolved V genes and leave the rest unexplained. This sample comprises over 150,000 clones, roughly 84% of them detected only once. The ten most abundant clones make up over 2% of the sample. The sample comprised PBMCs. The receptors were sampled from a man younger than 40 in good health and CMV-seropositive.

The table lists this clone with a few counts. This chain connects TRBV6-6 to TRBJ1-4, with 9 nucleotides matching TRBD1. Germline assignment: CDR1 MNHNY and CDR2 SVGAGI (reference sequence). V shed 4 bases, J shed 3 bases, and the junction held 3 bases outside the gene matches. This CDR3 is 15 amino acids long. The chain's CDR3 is CASSLWTGANEKLFF. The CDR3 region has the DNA TGTGCCAGCAGTTTGTGGACAGGGGCTAATGAAAAACTGTTTTTT.

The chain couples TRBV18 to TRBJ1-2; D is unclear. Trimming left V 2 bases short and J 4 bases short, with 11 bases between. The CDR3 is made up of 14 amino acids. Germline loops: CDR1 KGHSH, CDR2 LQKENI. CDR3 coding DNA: TGTGCCAGCTCACCAGGGGAGGTCCTCTATGGCTACACCTTC. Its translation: CASSPGEVLYGYTF.

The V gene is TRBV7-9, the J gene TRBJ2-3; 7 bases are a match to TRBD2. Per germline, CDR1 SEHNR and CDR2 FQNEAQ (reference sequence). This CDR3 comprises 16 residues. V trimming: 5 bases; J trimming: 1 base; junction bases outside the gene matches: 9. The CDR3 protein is CASSPDGTTRTDTQYF. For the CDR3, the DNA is TGTGCCAGCAGCCCCGATGGGACTACCCGCACAGATACGCAGTATTTT.

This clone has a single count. Written as DNA, the CDR3 is TGTGCCAGCAAGTCCGGCCCTCTGGGGGAAGGGAGGCGAAACACCATATATTTT. This translates into CASKSGPLGEGRRNTIYF. The V and J genes are TRBV28 and TRBJ1-3, with D maybe TRBD1 (5 bases). This CDR3 comprises 18 residues. Trimming took 7 bases from V and 5 from J, leaving 27 bases between them. Germline V gives CDR1 MDHEN, CDR2 SYDVKM.

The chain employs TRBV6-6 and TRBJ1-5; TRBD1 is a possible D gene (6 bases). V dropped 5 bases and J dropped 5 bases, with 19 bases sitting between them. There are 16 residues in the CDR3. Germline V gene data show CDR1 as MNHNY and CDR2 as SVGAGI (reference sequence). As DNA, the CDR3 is TGTGCCAGCAGTACTCGGGGGGCGCGGTCCGATCAGCCCCAGCATTTT. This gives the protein CASSTRGARSDQPQHF.

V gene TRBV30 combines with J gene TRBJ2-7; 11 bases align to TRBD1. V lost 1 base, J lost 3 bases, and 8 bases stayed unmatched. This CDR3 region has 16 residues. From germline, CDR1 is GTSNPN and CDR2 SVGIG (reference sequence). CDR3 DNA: TGTGCCTGGAGTGGGACAGGGGGCGGGATAATCTACGAGCAGTACTTC. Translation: CAWSGTGGGIIYEQYF.

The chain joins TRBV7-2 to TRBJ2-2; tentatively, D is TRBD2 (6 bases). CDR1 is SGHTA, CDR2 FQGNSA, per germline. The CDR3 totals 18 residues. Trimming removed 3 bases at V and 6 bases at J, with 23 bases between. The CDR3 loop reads CASSFRGRRSGAPGELFF. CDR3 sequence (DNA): TGTGCCAGCAGCTTTCGGGGGAGAAGGTCGGGTGCTCCCGGGGAGCTGTTTTTT.

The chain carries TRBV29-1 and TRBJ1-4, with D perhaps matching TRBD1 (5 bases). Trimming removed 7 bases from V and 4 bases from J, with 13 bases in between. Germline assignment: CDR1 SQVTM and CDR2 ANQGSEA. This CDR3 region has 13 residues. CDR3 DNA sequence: TGCAGCGCGGAGGCGGGGGATAATGAAAAACTGTTTTTT. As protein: CSAEAGDNEKLFF.

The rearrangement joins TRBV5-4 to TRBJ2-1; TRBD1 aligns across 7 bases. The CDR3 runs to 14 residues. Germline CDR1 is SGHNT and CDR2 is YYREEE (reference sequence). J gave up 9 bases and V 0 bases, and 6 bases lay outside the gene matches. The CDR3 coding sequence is TGTGCCAGCAGCTTGGACAGGGGATTCGGTGAGCAGTTCTTC. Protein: CASSLDRGFGEQFF.

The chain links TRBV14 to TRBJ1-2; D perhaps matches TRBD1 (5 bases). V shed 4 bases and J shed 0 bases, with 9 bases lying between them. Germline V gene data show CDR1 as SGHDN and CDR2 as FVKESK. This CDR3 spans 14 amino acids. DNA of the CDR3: TGTGCCAGCAGCCCAAGGGGATCTAACTATGGCTACACCTTC. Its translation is CASSPRGSNYGYTF. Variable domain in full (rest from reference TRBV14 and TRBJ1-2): EAGVTQFPSHSVIEKGQTVTLRCDPISGHDNLYWYRRVMGKEIKFLLHFVKESKQDESGMPNNRFLAERTGGTYSTLKVQPAELEDSGVYFCASSPRGSNYGYTFGSGTRLTVV.

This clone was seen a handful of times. CDR3 sequence reads: CASSIEDEKLFF. The CDR3 DNA is TGTGCCAGTAGTATTGAGGATGAAAAACTGTTTTTT. V usage is TRBV19 and J usage is TRBJ1-4; no firm D call. CDR3 length: 12 amino acids. Germline CDR1 and CDR2: LNHDA and SQIVND (reference sequence). V lost 3 bases and J lost 6, with 5 bases in between. The full variable domain, with the rest looked up from reference TRBV19 and TRBJ1-4, is DGGITQSPKYLFRKEGQNVTLSCEQNLNHDAMYWYRQDPGQGLRLIYYSQIVNDFQKGDIAEGYSVSREKKESFPLTVTSAQKNPTAFYLCASSIEDEKLFFGSGTQLSVL.

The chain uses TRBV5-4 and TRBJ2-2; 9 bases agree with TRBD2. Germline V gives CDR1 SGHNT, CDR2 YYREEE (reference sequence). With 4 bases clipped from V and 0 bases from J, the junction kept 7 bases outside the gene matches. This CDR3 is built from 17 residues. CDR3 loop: CASSHPASGTNTGELFF. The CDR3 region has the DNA TGTGCCAGCAGCCACCCTGCTAGCGGGACGAACACCGGGGAGCTGTTTTTT.

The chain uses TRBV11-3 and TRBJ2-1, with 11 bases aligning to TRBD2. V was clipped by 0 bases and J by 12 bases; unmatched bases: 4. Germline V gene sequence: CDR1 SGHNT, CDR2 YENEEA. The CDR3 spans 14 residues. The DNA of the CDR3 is TGTGCCAGCAGCTTAGAGATTAGCGGGGGGGGGCAGTTCTTC. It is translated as CASSLEISGGGQFF.

CDR3 sequence: CASSPTTDSYEQYV. In nucleotides, the CDR3 is TGTGCCAGCAGCCCTACGACAGATTCCTACGAGCAGTACGTC. The V and J genes are TRBV5-5 and TRBJ2-7; D is possibly TRBD1 (5 bases). Germline CDR1 SGHKS, CDR2 YYEKEE (reference sequence). CDR3 length equals 14 residues. The V end was cut by 4 bases, the J end by 1 base, with 12 bases between.

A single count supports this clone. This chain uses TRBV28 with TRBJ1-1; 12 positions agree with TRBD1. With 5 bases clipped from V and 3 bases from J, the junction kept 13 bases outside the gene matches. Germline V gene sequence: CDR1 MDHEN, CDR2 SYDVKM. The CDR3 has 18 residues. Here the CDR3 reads CASSGRDRGRSSDTEAFF. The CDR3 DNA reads TGTGCCAGCAGTGGAAGGGACAGGGGGCGAAGTTCTGACACTGAAGCTTTCTTT.

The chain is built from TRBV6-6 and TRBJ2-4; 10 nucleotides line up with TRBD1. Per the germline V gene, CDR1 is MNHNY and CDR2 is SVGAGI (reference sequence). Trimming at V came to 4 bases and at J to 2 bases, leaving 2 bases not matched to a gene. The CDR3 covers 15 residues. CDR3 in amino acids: CASSWGQGTKNIQYF. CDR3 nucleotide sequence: TGTGCCAGCAGTTGGGGACAGGGGACCAAAAACATTCAGTACTTC.

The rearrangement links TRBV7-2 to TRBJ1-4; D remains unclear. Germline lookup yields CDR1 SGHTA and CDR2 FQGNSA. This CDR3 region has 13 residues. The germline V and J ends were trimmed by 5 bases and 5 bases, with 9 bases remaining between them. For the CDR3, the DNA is TGTGCCAGCAGCGCCACTGTGAATGAAAAACTGTTTTTT. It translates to CASSATVNEKLFF.

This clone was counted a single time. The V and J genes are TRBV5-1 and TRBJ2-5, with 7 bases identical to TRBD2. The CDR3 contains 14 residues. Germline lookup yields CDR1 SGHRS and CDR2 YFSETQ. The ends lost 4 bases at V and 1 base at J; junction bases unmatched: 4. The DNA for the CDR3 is TGCGCCAGCAGCCCGCGGACTAGCCAAGAGACCCAGTACTTC. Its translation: CASSPRTSQETQYF.

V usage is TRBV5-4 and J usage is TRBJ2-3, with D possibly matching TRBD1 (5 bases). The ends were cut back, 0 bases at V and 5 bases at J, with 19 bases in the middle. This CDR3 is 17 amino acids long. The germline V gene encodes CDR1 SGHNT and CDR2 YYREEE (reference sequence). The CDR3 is CASSLAWGMGEGDTQYF. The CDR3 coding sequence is TGTGCCAGCAGCTTGGCTTGGGGCATGGGTGAAGGAGATACGCAGTATTTT. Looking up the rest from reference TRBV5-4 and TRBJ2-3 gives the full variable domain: ETGVTQSPTHLIKTRGQQVTLRCSSQSGHNTVSWYQQALGQGPQFIFQYYREEENGRGNFPPRFSGLQFPNYSSELNVNALELDDSALYLCASSLAWGMGEGDTQYFGPGTRLTVL.

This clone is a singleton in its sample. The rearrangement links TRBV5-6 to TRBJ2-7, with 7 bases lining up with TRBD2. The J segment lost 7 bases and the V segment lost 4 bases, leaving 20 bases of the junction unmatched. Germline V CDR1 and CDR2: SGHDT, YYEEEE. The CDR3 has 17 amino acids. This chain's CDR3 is CASSPLLGGRASGEQYF. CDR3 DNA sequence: TGTGCCAGCAGCCCCTTATTGGGAGGGAGGGCCTCAGGGGAGCAGTACTTC.

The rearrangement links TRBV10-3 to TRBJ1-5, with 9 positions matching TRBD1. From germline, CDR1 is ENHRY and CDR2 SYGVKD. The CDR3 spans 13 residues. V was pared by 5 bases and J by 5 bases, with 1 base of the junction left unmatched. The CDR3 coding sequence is TGTGCCATCAGTAGGGACAGGGATCAGCCCCAGCATTTT. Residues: CAISRDRDQPQHF.